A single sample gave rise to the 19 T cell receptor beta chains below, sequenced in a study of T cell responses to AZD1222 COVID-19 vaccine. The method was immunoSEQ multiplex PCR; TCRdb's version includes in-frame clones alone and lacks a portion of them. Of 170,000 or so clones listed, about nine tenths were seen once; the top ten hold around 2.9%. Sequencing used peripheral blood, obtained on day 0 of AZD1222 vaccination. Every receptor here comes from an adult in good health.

The CDR3 protein is CASSLGGLADTDTQYF. The CDR3 region has the DNA TGTGCCAGCAGCTTGGGGGGACTAGCGGACACAGATACGCAGTATTTT. The chain uses TRBV5-4 and TRBJ2-3; TRBD2 matches at 11 bases. The CDR3 covers 16 residues. Germline V gene data show CDR1 as SGHNT and CDR2 as YYREEE (reference sequence). J gave up 2 bases and V 0 bases, and 2 bases lay outside the gene matches.

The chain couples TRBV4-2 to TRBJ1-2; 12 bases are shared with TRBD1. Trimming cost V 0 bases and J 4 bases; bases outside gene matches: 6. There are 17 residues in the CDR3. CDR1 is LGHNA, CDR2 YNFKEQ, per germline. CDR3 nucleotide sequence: TGTGCCAGCAGCCAAGACGGGACAGGGGGCAATGGCTATGGCTACACCTTC. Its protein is CASSQDGTGGNGYGYTF.

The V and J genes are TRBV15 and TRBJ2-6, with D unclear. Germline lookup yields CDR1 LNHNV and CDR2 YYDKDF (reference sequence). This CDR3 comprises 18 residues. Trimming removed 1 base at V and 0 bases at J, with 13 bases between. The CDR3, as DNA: TGTGCCACCAGCAGAGGGTACGAAGTAATCTCTGGGGCCAACGTCCTGACTTTC. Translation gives CATSRGYEVISGANVLTF.

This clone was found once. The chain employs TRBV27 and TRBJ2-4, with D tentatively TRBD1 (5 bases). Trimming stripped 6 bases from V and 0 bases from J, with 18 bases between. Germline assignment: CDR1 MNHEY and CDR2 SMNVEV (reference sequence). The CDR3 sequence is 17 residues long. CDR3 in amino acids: CASSLLGAEIAKNIQYF. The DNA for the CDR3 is TGTGCCAGCAGCCTCTTAGGGGCGGAGATAGCCAAAAACATTCAGTACTTC.

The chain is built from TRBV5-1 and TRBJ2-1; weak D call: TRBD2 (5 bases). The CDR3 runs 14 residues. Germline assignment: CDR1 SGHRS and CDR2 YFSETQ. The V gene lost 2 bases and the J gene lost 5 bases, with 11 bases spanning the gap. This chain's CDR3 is CASSLTRGHNEQFF. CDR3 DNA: TGCGCCAGCAGCTTAACTAGAGGACACAATGAGCAGTTCTTC.

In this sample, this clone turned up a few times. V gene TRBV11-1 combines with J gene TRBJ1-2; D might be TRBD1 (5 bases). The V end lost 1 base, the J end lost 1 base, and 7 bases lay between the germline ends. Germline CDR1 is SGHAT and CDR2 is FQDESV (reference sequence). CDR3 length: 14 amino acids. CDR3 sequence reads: CASSLGQLNYGYTF. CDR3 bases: TGTGCCAGCAGCTTAGGACAGCTTAACTATGGCTACACCTTC.

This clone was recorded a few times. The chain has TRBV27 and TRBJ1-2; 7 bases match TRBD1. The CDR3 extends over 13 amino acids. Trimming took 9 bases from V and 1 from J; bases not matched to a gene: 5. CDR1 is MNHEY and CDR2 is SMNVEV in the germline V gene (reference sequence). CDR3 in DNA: TGTGCCAGTCGGGGACAGCTTAACTATGGCTACACCTTC. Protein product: CASRGQLNYGYTF.

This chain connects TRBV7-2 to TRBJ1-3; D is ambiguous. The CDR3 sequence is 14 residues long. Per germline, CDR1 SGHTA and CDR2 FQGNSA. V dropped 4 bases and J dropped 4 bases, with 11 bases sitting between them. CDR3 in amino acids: CASSSVPGGNTIYF. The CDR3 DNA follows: TGTGCCAGCAGCTCCGTCCCTGGCGGAAACACCATATATTTT.

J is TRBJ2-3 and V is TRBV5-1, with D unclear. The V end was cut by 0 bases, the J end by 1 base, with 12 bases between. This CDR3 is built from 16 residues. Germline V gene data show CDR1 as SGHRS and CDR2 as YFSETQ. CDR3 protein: CASSLGSLWGTDTQYF. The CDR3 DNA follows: TGCGCCAGCAGCTTGGGATCCCTCTGGGGCACAGATACGCAGTATTTT.

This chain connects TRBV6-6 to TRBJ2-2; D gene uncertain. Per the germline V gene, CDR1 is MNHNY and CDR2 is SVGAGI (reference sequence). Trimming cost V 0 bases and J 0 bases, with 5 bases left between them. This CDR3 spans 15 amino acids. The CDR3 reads CASSYSSPNTGELFF. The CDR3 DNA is TGTGCCAGCAGTTACTCGAGTCCGAACACCGGGGAGCTGTTTTTT.

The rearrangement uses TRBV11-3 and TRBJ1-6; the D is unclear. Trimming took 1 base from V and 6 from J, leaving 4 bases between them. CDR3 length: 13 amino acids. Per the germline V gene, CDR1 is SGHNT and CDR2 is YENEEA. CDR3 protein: CASSLGFNSPLHF. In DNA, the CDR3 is TGTGCCAGCAGCTTAGGGTTTAATTCACCCCTCCACTTT.

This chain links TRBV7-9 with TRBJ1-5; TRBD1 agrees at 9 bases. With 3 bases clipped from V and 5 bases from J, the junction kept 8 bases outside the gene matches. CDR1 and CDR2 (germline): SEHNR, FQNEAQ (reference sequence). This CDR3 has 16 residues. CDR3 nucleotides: TGTGCCAGCAGCTTGGTAACAGGGGGCTTTTATCAGCCCCAGCATTTT. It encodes CASSLVTGGFYQPQHF. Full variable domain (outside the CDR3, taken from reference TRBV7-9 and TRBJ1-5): DTGVSQNPRHKITKRGQNVTFRCDPISEHNRLYWYRQTLGQGPEFLTYFQNEAQLEKSRLLSDRFSAERPKGSFSTLEIQRTEQGDSAMYLCASSLVTGGFYQPQHFGDGTRLSIL.

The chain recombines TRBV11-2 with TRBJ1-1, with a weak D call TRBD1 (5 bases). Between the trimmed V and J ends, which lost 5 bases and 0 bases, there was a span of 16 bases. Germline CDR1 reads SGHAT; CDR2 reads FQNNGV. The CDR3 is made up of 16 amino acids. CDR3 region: CASSQRGEGLNTEAFF. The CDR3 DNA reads TGTGCCAGCAGCCAGAGGGGAGAGGGGCTGAACACTGAAGCTTTCTTT.

The CDR3 protein is CASSPLAGEKEFF. CDR3 in DNA: TGTGCCAGCAGCCCTCTAGCGGGGGAAAAGGAGTTCTTC. The chain combines TRBV7-3 with TRBJ2-1; 10 nucleotides align to TRBD2. CDR1 SGHTA and CDR2 FQGTGA come from the germline V gene. The CDR3 loop spans 13 amino acids. After removal of 5 bases from V and 14 bases from J, the junction contained 9 bases not matched to a gene.

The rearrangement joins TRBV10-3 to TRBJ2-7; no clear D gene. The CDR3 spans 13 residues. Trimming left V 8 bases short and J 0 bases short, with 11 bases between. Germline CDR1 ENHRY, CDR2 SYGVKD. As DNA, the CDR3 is TGTGCCATCGGAGTGGCAGACTCCTACGAGCAGTACTTC. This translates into CAIGVADSYEQYF.

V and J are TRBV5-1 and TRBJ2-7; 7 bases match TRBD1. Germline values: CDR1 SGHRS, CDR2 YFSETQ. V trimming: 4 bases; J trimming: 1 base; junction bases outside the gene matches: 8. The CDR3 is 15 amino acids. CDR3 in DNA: TGCGCCAGCAGCCAGGTCGGGACAGCGTCCTACGAGCAGTACTTC. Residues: CASSQVGTASYEQYF.

CDR3 sequence: CASSLVTGGSDTQYF. Written as DNA, the CDR3 is TGTGCCAGCAGCTTAGTAACGGGGGGGTCGGATACGCAGTATTTT. V usage is TRBV7-2 and J usage is TRBJ2-3; 8 bases map to TRBD2. Germline CDR1 SGHTA, CDR2 FQGNSA. The CDR3 covers 15 residues. The V gene end was trimmed by 1 base and the J gene end by 6 bases; junction bases not matched to a gene: 6.

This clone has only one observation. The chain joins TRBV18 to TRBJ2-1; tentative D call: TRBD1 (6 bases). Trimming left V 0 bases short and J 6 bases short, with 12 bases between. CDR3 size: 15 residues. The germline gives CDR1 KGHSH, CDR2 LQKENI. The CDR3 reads CASSPPSRGPNEQFF. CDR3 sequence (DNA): TGTGCCAGCTCACCACCTTCCAGGGGCCCCAATGAGCAGTTCTTC.

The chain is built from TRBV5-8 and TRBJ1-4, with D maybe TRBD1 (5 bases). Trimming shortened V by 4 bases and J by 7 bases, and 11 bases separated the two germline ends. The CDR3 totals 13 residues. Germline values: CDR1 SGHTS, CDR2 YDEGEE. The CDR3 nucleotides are TGTGCCAGCAGCCAGGGACGCAGTGAAAAACTGTTTTTT. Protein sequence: CASSQGRSEKLFF. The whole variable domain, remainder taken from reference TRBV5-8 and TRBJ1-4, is EAGVTQSPTHLIKTRGQQATLRCSPISGHTSVYWYQQALGLGLQFLLWYDEGEERNRGNFPPRFSGRQFPNYSSELNVNALELEDSALYLCASSQGRSEKLFFGSGTQLSVL.